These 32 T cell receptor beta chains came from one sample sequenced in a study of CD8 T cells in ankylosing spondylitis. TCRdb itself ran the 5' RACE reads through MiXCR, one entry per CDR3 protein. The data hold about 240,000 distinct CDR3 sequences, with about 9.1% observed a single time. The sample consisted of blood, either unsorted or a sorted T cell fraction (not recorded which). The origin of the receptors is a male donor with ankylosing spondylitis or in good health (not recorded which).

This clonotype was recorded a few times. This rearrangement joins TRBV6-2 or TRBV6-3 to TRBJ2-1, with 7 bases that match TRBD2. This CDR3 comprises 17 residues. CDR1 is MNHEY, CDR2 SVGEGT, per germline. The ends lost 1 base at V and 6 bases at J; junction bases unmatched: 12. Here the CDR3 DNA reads TGTGCCAGCAGTTACTGGGGGAAAGGACTAGAGGGCAATGAGCAGTTCTTC. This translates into CASSYWGKGLEGNEQFF.

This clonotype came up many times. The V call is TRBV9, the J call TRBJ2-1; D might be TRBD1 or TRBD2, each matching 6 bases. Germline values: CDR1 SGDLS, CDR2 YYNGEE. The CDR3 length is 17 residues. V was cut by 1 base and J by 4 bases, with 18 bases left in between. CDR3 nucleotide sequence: TGTGCCAGCAGCGTAACCGTGGGGGGACAAGAGTACAATGAGCAGTTCTTC. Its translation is CASSVTVGGQEYNEQFF. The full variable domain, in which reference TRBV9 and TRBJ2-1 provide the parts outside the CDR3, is DSGVTQTPKHLITATGQRVTLRCSPRSGDLSVYWYQQSLDQGLQFLIQYYNGEERAKGNILERFSAQQFPDLHSELNLSSLELGDSALYFCASSVTVGGQEYNEQFFGPGTRLTVL.

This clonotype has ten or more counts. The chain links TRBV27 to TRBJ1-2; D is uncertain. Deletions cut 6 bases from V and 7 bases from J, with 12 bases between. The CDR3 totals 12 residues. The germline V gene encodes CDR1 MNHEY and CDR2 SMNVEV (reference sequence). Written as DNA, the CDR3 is TGTGCCAGCAGCGGAGGAGGGCGTGGCTACACCTTC. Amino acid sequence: CASSGGGRGYTF.

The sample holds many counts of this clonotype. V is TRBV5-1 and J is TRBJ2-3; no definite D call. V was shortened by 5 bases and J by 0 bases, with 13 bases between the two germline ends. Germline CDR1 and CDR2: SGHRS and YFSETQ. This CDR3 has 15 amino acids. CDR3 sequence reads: CASSSFISSTDTQYF. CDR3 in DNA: TGCGCCAGCAGTTCTTTTATCTCTAGCACAGATACGCAGTATTTT.

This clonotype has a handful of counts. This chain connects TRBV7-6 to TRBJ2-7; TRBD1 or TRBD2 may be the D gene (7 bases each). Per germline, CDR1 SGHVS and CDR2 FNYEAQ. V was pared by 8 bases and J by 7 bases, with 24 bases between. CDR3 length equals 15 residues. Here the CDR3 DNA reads TGTGCCAGCTCTCGTAGGCAGGGGGGGAGAGATGAGCAGTACTTC. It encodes CASSRRQGGRDEQYF.

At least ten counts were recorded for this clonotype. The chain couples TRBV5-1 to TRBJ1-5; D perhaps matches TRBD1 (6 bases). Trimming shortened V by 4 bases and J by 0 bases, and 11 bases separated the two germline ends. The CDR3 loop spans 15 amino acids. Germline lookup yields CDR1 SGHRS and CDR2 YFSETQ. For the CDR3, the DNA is TGCGCCAGCAGCGCTGGGACACATAGCAATCAGCCCCAGCATTTT. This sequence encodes CASSAGTHSNQPQHF.

CDR3 nucleotides: TGCGCCAGCAGCTTGGCCACAGCGGGGGGGCCCAGGGAGCTGTTTTTT. Encoded protein: CASSLATAGGPRELFF. The chain is built from TRBV5-1 and TRBJ2-2; 10 nucleotides line up with TRBD2. V lost 0 bases and J lost 9; bases outside the gene matches: 8. The germline V gene has CDR1 SGHRS and CDR2 YFSETQ. The CDR3 length is 16 residues.

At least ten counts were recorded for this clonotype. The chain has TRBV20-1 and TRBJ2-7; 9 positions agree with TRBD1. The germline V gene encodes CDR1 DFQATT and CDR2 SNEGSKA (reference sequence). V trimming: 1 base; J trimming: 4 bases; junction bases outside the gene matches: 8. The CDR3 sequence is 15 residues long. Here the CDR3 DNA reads TGCAGTGCTAGAGGCTTTAAGACAGGGGGGTACGAGCAGTACTTC. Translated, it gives CSARGFKTGGYEQYF.

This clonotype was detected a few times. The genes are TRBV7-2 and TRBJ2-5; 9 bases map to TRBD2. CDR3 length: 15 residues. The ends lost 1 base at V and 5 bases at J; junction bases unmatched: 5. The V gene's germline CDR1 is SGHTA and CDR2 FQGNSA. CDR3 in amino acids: CASSLGPSGKETQYF. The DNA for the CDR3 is TGTGCCAGCAGCTTAGGGCCTAGCGGGAAGGAGACCCAGTACTTC. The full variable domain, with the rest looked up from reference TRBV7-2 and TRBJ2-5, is GAGVSQSPSNKVTEKGKDVELRCDPISGHTALYWYRQSLGQGLEFLIYFQGNSAPDKSGLPSDRFSAERTGGSVSTLTIQRTQQEDSAVYLCASSLGPSGKETQYFGPGTRLLVL.

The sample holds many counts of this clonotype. As DNA, the CDR3 is TGTGCCAGCACGGATGGGGGAGATACGCAGTATTTT. It translates to CASTDGGDTQYF. The V gene is TRBV12-3 or TRBV12-4, the J gene TRBJ2-3; D may be TRBD1 or TRBD2 (5 bases each). CDR3 size: 12 residues. V was cut by 7 bases and J by 5 bases, with 10 bases left in between.

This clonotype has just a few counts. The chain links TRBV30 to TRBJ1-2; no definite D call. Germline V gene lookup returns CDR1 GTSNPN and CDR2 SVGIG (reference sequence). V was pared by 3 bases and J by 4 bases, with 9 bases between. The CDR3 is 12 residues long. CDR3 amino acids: CAWSPTVYGYTF. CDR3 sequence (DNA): TGTGCCTGGAGCCCAACAGTCTATGGCTACACCTTC. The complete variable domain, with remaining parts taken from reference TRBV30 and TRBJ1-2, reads SQTIHQWPATLVQPVGSPLSLECTVEGTSNPNLYWYRQAAGRGLQLLFYSVGIGQISSEVPQNLSASRPQDRQFILSSKKLLLSDSGFYLCAWSPTVYGYTFGSGTRLTVV.

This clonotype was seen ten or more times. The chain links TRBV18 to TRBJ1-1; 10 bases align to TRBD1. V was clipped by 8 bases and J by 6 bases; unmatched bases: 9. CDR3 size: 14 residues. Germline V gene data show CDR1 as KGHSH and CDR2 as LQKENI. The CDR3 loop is CASTRDRGLAEAFF. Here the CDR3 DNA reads TGTGCCAGCACCCGGGACAGGGGCTTGGCTGAAGCTTTCTTT.

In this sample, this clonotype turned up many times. The CDR3 DNA reads as TGTGCCAGCAGTTTAACGTCTAGCAATCAGCCCCAGCATTTT. Residues: CASSLTSSNQPQHF. The V and J genes are TRBV12-3 or TRBV12-4 and TRBJ1-5; the D is unclear. CDR3 length: 14 residues. The V and J ends lost 2 bases and 0 bases respectively, with 5 bases between them.

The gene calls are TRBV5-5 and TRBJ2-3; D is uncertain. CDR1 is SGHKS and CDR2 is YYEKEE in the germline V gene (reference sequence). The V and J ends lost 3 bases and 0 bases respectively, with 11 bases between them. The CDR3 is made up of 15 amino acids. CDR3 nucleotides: TGTGCCAGCAGCTCCACGGTCCGGAGCACAGATACGCAGTATTTT. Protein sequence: CASSSTVRSTDTQYF.

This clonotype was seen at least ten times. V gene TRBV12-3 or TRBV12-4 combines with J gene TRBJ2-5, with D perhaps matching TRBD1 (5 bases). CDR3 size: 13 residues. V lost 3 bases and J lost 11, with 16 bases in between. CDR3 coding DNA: TGTGCCAGCAGTTTGGAACAGGAAGGGGCACAGTACTTC. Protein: CASSLEQEGAQYF.

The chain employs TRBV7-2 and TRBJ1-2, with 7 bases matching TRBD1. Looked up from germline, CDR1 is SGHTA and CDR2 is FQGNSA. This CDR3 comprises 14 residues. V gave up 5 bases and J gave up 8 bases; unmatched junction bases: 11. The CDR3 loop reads CASSPDRTVGGYTF. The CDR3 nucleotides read TGTGCCAGCAGCCCGGACAGGACCGTAGGGGGCTACACCTTC. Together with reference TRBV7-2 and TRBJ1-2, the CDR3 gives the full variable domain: GAGVSQSPSNKVTEKGKDVELRCDPISGHTALYWYRQSLGQGLEFLIYFQGNSAPDKSGLPSDRFSAERTGGSVSTLTIQRTQQEDSAVYLCASSPDRTVGGYTFGSGTRLTVV.

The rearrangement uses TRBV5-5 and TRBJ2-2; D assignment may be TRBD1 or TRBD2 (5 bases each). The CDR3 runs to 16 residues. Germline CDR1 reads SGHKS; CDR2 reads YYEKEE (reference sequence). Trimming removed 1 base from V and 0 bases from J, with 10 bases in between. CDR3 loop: CASSLWGNANTGELFF. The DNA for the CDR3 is TGTGCCAGCAGCTTGTGGGGGAACGCGAACACCGGGGAGCTGTTTTTT.

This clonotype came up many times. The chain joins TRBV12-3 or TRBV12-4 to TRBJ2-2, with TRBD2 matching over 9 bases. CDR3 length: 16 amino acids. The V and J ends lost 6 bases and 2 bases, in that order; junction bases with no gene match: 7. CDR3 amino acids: CASRATSGSNTGELFF. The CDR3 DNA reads TGTGCCAGCAGGGCAACTAGCGGGTCTAACACCGGGGAGCTGTTTTTT.

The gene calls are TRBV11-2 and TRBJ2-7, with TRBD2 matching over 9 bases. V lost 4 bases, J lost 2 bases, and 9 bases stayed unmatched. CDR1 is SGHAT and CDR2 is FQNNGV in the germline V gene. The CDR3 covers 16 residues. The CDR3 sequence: CASSSVSGSTTYEQYF. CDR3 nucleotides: TGTGCCAGCAGCTCCGTTAGCGGGAGCACCACCTACGAGCAGTACTTC.

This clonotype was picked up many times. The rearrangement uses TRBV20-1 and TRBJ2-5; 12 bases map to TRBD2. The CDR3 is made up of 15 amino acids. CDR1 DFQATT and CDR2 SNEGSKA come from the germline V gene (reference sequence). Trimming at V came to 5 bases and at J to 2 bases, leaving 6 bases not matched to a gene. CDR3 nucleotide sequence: TGCAGTGCTCTCTGGGGGACTAGCGGGCAAGAGACCCAGTACTTC. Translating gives CSALWGTSGQETQYF.

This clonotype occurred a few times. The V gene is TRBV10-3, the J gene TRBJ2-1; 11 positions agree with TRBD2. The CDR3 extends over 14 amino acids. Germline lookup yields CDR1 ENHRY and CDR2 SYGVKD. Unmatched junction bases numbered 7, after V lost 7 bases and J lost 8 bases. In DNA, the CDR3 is TGTGCCATCACTCCGGGGACTAGCGGCGATGAGCAGTTCTTC. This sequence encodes CAITPGTSGDEQFF.

CDR3 nucleotides: TGTGCCAGCAGTTATTTTGGGACAGGGCGCGGGGCCAACGTCCTGACTTTC. It specifies CASSYFGTGRGANVLTF. This sequence joins TRBV28 and TRBJ2-6; 9 bases match TRBD1. J lost 4 bases, V lost 4 bases, and 8 bases had no gene match. The CDR3 consists of 17 residues. CDR1 is MDHEN, CDR2 SYDVKM, per germline.

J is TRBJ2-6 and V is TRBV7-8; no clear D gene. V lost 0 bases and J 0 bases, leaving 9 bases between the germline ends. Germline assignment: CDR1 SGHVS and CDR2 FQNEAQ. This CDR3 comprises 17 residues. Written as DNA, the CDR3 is TGTGCCAGCAGCTTAGCTTTAAGTACCTCTGGGGCCAACGTCCTGACTTTC. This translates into CASSLALSTSGANVLTF.

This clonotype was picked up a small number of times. The CDR3 sequence is CASSLDILGAKLFF. The CDR3 nucleotides read TGTGCCAGCAGCTTAGACATCTTAGGAGCAAAACTGTTTTTT. The V call is TRBV7-2, the J call TRBJ1-4, with D hard to call. The V gene's germline CDR1 is SGHTA and CDR2 FQGNSA. V was shortened by 1 base and J by 10 bases, with 13 bases between the two germline ends. The CDR3 length is 14 residues.

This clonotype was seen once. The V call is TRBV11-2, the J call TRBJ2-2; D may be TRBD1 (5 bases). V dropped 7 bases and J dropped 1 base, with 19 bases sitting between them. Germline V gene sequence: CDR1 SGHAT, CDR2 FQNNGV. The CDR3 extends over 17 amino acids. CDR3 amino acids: CASTLGDKTLNTGELFF. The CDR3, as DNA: TGTGCCAGCACGCTAGGGGATAAGACATTGAACACCGGGGAGCTGTTTTTT.

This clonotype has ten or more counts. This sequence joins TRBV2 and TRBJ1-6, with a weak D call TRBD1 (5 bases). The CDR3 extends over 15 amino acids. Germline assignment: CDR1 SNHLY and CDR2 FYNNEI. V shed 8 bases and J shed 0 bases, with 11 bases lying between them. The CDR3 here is CASRQGYSYNSPLHF. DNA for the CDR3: TGTGCCAGCCGGCAGGGCTACTCCTATAATTCACCCCTCCACTTT.

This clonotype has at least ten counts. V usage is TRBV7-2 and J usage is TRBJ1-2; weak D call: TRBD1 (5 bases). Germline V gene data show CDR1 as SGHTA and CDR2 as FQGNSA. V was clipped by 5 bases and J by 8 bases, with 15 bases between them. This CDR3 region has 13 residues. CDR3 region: CASSPQGNFGYTF. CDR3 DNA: TGTGCCAGCAGCCCCCAGGGAAATTTCGGCTACACCTTC.

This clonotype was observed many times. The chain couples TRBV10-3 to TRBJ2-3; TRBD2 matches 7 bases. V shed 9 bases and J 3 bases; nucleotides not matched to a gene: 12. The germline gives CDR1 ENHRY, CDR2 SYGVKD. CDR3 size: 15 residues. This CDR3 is CAMSFGGGETDTQYF. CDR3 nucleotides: TGTGCCATGTCCTTTGGCGGGGGAGAAACAGATACGCAGTATTTT.

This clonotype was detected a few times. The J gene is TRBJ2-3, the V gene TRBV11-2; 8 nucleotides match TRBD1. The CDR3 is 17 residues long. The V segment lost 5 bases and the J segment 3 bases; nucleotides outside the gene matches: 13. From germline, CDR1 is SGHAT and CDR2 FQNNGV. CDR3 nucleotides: TGTGCCAGCAGCCTCCCTCCCGGGACAGGCGGAACAGATACGCAGTATTTT. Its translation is CASSLPPGTGGTDTQYF.

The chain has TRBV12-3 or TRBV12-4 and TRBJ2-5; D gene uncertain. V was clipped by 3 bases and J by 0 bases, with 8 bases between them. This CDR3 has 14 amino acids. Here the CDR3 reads CASSFMADQETQYF. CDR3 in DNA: TGTGCCAGCAGTTTTATGGCAGACCAAGAGACCCAGTACTTC.

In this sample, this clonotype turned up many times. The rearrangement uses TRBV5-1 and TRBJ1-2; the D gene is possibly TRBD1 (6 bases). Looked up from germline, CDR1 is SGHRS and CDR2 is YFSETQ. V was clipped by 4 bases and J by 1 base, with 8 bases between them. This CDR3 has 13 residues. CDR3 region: CASSLDSNYGYTF. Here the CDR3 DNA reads TGCGCCAGCAGCCTGGACAGTAACTATGGCTACACCTTC. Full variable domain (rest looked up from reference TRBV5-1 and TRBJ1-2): KAGVTQTPRYLIKTRGQQVTLSCSPISGHRSVSWYQQTPGQGLQFLFEYFSETQRNKGNFPGRFSGRQFSNSRSEMNVSTLELGDSALYLCASSLDSNYGYTFGSGTRLTVV.

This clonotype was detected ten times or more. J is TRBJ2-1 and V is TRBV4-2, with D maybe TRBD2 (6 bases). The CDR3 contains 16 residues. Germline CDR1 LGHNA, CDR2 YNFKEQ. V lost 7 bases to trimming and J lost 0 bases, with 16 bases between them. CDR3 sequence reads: CASTLEAGPSYNEQFF. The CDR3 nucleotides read TGTGCCAGCACCCTCGAAGCGGGTCCCTCCTACAATGAGCAGTTCTTC.